The rows below give T cell receptor beta chains drawn from one sample of a study of human T cells and chemical hapten exposure. Using its own MiXCR run on the RACE reads, TCRdb lists one record per CDR3 protein. Of 330,000 or so distinct CDR3 sequences in the sample, around 6% were seen once. Specimen: whole blood, collected in connection with sensitization to the hapten diphenylcyclopropenone (DPC). All receptors derive from a woman younger than 30 with alopecia areata. Some clones in this sample may be carry-over from other donors' samples. Each CDR3 is given with its conserved first and last residue. Fields, in order: D gene, clone size, V gene, J gene, CDR3 DNA, CDR3 protein. D genes are given only for firm matches. Clone size, where shown, is once, few, many, or a class for clones that have expanded.

>TRBD1|few|TRBV7-9|TRBJ2-2
TGTGCCAGCAGCCCGGACAGGGGGAACACCGGGGAGCTGTTTTTT
CASSPDRGNTGELFF
>-|many|TRBV6-4|TRBJ2-3
TGTGCCAGCAGAGTGGCCAGGTACACAGATACGCAGTATTTT
CASRVARYTDTQYF
>TRBD2|-|TRBV5-1|TRBJ2-5
TGCGCCAGCAGCTTGGGATCCGGGGGGGCCGGAGAGACCCAGTACTTC
CASSLGSGGAGETQYF
>-|many|TRBV18|TRBJ2-3
TGTGCCAGCTCAGAAGGGGCGACAGATACGCAGTATTTT
CASSEGATDTQYF
>-|-|TRBV3-1|TRBJ2-1
TGTGCCAGCAGCCACCAGAGGAATGAGCAGTTCTTC
CASSHQRNEQFF
>-|-|TRBV27|TRBJ1-4
TGTGCCAGCAGTTTATGGGGGAGAGGCGAAAAACTGTTTTTT
CASSLWGRGEKLFF
>TRBD1|many|TRBV28|TRBJ2-2
TGTGCCAGCAGTTTAGTTGGGGACAGCACCGGGGAGCTGTTTTTT
CASSLVGDSTGELFF
>-|few|TRBV6-1|TRBJ2-1
TGTGCCAGCAGTGAAGCGGGGGGCTCCTACAATGAGCAGTTCTTC
CASSEAGGSYNEQFF
>-|-|TRBV10-3|TRBJ2-3
TGTGCCATCACCGGACAGAGCACAGATACGCAGTATTTT
CAITGQSTDTQYF
>-|few|TRBV20-1|TRBJ1-1
TGCAGTGCTAGATCGCGACGGAACACTGAAGCTTTCTTT
CSARSRRNTEAFF
>TRBD1|-|TRBV6-1|TRBJ2-3
TGTGCCAGCACCGGGGTCAGGGGGAGCACAGATACGCAGTATTTT
CASTGVRGSTDTQYF
>TRBD1|-|TRBV4-1|TRBJ1-1
TGCGCCAGCAGCCGGGACAGCCTCTTTGAAGCTTTCTTT
CASSRDSLFEAFF
>TRBD1|-|TRBV27|TRBJ2-7
TGTGCCAGTACACAGGGGCCCTCCTACGAGCAGTACTTC
CASTQGPSYEQYF